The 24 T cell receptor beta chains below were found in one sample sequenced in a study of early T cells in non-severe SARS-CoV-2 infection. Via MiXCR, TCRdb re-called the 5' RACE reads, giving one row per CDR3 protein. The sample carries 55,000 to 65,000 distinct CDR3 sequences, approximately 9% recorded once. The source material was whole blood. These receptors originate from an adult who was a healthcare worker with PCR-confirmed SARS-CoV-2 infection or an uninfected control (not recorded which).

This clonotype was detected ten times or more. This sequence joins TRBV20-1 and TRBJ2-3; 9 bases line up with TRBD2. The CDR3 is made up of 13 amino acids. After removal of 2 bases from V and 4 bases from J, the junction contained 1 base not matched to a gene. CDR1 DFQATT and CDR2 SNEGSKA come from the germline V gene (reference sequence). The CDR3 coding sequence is TGCAGTGCTAGAACTAGCGGGTCAGATACGCAGTATTTT. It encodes CSARTSGSDTQYF.

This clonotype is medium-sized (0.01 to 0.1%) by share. The CDR3 sequence is CASSLGTSSYEQYF. CDR3 nucleotide sequence: TGTGCCAGCAGCTTAGGGACTAGCTCCTACGAGCAGTACTTC. The V gene is TRBV13, the J gene TRBJ2-7; D is perhaps TRBD2 (6 bases). V lost 0 bases and J 0 bases, leaving 6 bases between the germline ends. The CDR3 totals 14 residues. The V gene's germline CDR1 is PRHDT and CDR2 FYEKMQ (reference sequence). Variable domain in full (rest from reference TRBV13 and TRBJ2-7): AAGVIQSPRHLIKEKRETATLKCYPIPRHDTVYWYQQGPGQDPQFLISFYEKMQSDKGSIPDRFSAQQFSDYHSELNMSSLELGDSALYFCASSLGTSSYEQYFGPGTRLTVT.

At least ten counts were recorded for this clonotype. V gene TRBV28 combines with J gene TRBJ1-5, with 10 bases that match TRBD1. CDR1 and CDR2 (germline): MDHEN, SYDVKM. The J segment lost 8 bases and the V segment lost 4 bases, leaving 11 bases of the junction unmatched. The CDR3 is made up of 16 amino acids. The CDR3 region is CASSSAGQGNREPQHF. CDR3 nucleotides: TGTGCCAGCAGTTCGGCGGGACAGGGGAATAGGGAGCCCCAGCATTTT.

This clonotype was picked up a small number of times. This CDR3 reads CASSQVGRDYGYTF. CDR3 sequence (DNA): TGTGCCAGCAGCCAAGTCGGCAGGGACTATGGCTACACCTTC. The gene calls are TRBV4-2 and TRBJ1-2, with D possibly matching TRBD1 (5 bases). Trimming left V 1 base short and J 3 bases short, with 9 bases between. The V gene's germline CDR1 is LGHNA and CDR2 YNFKEQ. The CDR3 covers 14 residues.

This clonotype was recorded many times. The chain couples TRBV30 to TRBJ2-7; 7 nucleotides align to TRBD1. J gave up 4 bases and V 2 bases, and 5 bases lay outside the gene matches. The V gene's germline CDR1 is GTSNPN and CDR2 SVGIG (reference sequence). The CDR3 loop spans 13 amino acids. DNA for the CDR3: TGTGCCTGGAGTTGGGGACAGTCTTACGAGCAGTACTTC. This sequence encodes CAWSWGQSYEQYF.

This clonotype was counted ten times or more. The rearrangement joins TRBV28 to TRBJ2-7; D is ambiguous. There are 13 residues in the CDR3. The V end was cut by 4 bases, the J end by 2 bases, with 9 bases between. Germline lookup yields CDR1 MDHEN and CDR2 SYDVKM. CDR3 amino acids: CASSSQIPYEQYF. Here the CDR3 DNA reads TGTGCCAGCAGTTCTCAGATTCCCTACGAGCAGTACTTC. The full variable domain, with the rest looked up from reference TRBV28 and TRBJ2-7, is DVKVTQSSRYLVKRTGEKVFLECVQDMDHENMFWYRQDPGLGLRLIYFSYDVKMKEKGDIPEGYSVSREKKERFSLILESASTNQTSMYLCASSSQIPYEQYFGPGTRLTVT.

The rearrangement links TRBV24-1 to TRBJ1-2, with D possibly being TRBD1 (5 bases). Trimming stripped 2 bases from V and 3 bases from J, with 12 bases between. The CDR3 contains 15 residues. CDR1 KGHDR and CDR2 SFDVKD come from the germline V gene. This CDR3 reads CATSDSAFRDYGYTF. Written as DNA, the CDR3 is TGTGCCACCAGTGATTCGGCATTCAGGGACTATGGCTACACCTTC.

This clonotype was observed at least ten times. The CDR3 loop reads CATSRGGTTNEKLFF. Here the CDR3 DNA reads TGTGCCACCAGCAGAGGCGGAACAACTAATGAAAAACTGTTTTTT. This chain uses TRBV15 with TRBJ1-4; no clear D gene. V was pared by 1 base and J by 0 bases, with 6 bases between. The CDR3 covers 15 residues. Germline V gives CDR1 LNHNV, CDR2 YYDKDF (reference sequence).

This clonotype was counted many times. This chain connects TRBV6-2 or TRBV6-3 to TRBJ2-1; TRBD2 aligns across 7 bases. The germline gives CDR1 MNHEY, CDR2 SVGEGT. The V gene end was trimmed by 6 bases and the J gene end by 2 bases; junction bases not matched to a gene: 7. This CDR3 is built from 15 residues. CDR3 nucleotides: TGTGCCAGCAGCGAGGGGAGGGGTACCTACAATGAGCAGTTCTTC. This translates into CASSEGRGTYNEQFF.

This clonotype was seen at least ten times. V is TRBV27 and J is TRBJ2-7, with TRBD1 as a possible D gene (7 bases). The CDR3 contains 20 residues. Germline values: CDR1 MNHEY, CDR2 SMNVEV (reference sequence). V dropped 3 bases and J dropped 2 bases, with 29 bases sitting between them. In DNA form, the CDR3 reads TGTGCCAGCAGTTTCAGCTTCTCGCGCGCGGGACAGATAAACGCCTACGAGCAGTACTTC. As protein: CASSFSFSRAGQINAYEQYF.

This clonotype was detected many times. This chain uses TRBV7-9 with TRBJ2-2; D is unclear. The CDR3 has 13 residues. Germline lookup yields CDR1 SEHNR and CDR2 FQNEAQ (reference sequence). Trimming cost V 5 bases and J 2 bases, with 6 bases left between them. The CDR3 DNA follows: TGTGCCAGCAGCCCTTACAACACCGGGGAGCTGTTTTTT. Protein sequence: CASSPYNTGELFF.

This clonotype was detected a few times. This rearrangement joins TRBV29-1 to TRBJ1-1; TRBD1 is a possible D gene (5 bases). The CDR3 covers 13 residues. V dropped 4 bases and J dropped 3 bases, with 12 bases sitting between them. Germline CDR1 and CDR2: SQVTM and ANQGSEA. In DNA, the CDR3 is TGCAGCGTTGCGGCCGGGGGAGACACTGAAGCTTTCTTT. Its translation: CSVAAGGDTEAFF.

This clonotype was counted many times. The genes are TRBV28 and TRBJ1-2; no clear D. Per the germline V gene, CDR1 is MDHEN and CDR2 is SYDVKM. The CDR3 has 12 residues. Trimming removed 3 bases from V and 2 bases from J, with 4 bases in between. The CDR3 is CASSFMNYGYTF. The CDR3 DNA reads TGTGCCAGCAGTTTTATGAACTATGGCTACACCTTC.

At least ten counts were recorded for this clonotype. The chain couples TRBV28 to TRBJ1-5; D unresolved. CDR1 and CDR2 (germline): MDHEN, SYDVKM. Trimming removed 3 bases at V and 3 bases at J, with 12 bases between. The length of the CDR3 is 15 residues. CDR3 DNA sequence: TGTGCCAGCAGTTTCTTGGGAATAGACAATCAGCCCCAGCATTTT. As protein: CASSFLGIDNQPQHF.

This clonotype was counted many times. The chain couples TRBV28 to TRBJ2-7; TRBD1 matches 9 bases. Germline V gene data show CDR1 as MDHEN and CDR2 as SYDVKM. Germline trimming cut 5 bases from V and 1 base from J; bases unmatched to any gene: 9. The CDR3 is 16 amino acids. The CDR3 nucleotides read TGTGCCAGCAGTGGAACCGGGACAGGGCATTCCTACGAGCAGTACTTC. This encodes CASSGTGTGHSYEQYF.

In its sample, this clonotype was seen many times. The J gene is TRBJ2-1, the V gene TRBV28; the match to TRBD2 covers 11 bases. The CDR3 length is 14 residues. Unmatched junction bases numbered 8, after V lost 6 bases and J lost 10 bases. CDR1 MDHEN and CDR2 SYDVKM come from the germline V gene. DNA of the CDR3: TGTGCCAGCAGAAAACTAGCGGGGGTAACGGAGCAGTTCTTC. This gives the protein CASRKLAGVTEQFF.

The chain's CDR3 is CASRPTSSGNTIYF. As DNA, the CDR3 is TGTGCCAGCAGACCCACTAGCTCTGGAAACACCATATATTTT. The J gene is TRBJ1-3, the V gene TRBV7-2; no reliable D call. CDR1 is SGHTA, CDR2 FQGNSA, per germline. The CDR3 consists of 14 residues. The ends were cut back, 6 bases at V and 0 bases at J, with 9 bases in the middle. The full variable domain, its missing parts supplied by reference TRBV7-2 and TRBJ1-3, is GAGVSQSPSNKVTEKGKDVELRCDPISGHTALYWYRQSLGQGLEFLIYFQGNSAPDKSGLPSDRFSAERTGGSVSTLTIQRTQQEDSAVYLCASRPTSSGNTIYFGEGSWLTVV.

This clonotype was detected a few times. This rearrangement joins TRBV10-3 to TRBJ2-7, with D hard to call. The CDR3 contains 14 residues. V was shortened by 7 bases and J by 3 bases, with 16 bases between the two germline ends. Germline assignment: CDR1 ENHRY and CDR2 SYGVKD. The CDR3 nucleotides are TGTGCCATCAAGAGTGACGGAAAATTCTACGAGCAGTACTTC. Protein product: CAIKSDGKFYEQYF.

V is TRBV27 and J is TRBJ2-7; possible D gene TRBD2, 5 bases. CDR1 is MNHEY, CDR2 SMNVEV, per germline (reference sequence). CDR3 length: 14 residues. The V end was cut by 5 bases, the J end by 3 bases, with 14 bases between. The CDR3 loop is CASSPKSGYYEQYF. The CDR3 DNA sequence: TGTGCCAGCAGTCCCAAGTCGGGGTACTACGAGCAGTACTTC.

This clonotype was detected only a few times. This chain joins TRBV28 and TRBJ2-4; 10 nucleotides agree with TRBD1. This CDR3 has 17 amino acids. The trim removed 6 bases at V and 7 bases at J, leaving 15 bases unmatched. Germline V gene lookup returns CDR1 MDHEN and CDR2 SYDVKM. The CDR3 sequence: CASRWTGGSSRGNIQYF. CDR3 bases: TGTGCCAGCAGATGGACAGGGGGAAGTAGTCGCGGGAACATTCAGTACTTC. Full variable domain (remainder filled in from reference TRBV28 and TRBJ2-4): DVKVTQSSRYLVKRTGEKVFLECVQDMDHENMFWYRQDPGLGLRLIYFSYDVKMKEKGDIPEGYSVSREKKERFSLILESASTNQTSMYLCASRWTGGSSRGNIQYFGAGTRLSVL.

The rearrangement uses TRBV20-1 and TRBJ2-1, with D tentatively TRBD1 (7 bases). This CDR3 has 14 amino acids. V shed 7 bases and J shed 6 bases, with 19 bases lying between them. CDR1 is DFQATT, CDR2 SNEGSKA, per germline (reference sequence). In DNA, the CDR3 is TGCAGTGACGGCGGAGGGGGCGCGACCAATGAGCAGTTCTTC. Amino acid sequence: CSDGGGGATNEQFF.

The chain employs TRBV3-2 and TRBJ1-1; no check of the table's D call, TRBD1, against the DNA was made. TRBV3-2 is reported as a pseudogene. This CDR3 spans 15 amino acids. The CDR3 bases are TGTGCCAGCAGCCAAGGGCCAGGGGAGAACACTGAAGCTTTCTTT. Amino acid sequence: CASSQGPGENTEAFF.

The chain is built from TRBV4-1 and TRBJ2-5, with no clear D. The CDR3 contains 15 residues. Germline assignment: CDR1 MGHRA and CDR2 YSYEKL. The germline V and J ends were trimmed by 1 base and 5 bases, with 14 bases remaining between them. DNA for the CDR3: TGCGCCAGCAGCCAAGGTGAGAGCGATTGGGAGACCCAGTACTTC. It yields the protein CASSQGESDWETQYF.

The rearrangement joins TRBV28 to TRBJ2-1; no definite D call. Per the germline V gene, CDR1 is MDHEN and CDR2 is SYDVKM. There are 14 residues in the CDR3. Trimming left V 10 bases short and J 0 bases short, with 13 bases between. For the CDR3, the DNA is TGTGCCACTACGGACGCCAGCTCCTACAATGAGCAGTTCTTC. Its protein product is CATTDASSYNEQFF.